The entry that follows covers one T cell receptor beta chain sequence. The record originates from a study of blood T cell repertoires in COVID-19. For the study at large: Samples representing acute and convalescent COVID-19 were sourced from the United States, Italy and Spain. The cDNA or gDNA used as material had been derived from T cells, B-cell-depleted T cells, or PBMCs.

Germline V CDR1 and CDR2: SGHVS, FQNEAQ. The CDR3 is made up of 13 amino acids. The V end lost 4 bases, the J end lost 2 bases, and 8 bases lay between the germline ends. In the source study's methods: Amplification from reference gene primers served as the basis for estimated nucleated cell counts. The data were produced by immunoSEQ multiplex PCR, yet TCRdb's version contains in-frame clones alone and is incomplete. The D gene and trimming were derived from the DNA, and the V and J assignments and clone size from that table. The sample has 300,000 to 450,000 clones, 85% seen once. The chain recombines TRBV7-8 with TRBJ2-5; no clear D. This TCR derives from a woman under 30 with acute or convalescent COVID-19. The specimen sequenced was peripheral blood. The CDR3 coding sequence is TGTGCCAGCAGCTCGGGTCAGCAAGAGACCCAGTACTTC. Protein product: CASSSGQQETQYF.